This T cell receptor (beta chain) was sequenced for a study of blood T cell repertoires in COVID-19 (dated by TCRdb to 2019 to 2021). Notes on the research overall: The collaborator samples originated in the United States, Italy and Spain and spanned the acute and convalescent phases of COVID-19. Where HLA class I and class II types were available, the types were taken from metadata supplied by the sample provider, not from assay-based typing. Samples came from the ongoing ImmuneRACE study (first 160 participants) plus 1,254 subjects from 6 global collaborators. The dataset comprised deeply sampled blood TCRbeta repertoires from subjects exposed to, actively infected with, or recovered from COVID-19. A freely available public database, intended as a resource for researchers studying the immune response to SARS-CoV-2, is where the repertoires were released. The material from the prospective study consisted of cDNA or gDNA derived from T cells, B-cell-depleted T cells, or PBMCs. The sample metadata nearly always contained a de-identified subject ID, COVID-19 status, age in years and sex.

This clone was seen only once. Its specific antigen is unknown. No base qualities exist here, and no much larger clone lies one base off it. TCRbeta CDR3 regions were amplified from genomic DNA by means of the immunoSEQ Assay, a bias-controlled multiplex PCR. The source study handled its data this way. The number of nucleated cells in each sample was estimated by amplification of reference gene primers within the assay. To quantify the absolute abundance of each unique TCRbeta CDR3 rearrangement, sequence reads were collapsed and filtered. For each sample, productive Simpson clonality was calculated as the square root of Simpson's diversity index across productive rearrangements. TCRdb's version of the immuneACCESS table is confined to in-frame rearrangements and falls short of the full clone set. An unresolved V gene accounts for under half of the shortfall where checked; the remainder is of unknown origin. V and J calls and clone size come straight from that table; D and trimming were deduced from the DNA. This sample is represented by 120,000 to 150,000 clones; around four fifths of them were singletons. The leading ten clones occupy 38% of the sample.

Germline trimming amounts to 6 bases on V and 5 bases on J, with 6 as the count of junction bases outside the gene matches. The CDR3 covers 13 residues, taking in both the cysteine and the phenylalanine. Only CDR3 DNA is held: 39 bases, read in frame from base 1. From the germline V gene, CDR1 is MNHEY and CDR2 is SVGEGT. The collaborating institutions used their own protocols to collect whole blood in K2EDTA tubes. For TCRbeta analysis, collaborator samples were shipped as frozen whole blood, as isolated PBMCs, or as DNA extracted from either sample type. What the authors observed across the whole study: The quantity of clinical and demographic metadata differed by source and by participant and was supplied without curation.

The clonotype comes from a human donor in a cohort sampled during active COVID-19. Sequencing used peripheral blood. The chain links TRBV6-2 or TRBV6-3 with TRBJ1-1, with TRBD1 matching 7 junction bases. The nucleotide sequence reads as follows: TGTGCCAGCAGCACCGGGACAGCGACTGAAGCTTTCTTT. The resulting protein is CASSTGTATEAFF.